The 2 T cell receptor beta chains below were found in one sample sequenced in a study of T cell responses to AZD1222 COVID-19 vaccine. Repertoires were generated with immunoSEQ multiplex PCR, while TCRdb's copy carries only in-frame clones and drops some. The repertoire consists of roughly 83,000 clones, with more than 75% occurring once and the leading ten covering 8.5% to 10%. The sample in question was peripheral blood, obtained on day 0 of AZD1222 vaccination. The receptor set was obtained from an adult in good health.

The chain recombines TRBV5-1 with TRBJ2-2; D may match TRBD1 or TRBD2 (5 bases each). The germline V gene encodes CDR1 SGHRS and CDR2 YFSETQ. There are 15 residues in the CDR3. Trimming took 1 base from V and 7 from J, leaving 14 bases between them. This chain's CDR3 is CASSLKTARGGELFF. Written as DNA, the CDR3 is TGCGCCAGCAGCTTGAAGACAGCCCGGGGCGGGGAGCTGTTTTTT. The complete variable domain, with remaining parts taken from reference TRBV5-1 and TRBJ2-2, reads KAGVTQTPRYLIKTRGQQVTLSCSPISGHRSVSWYQQTPGQGLQFLFEYFSETQRNKGNFPGRFSGRQFSNSRSEMNVSTLELGDSALYLCASSLKTARGGELFFGEGSRLTVL.

The chain combines TRBV19 with TRBJ1-1, with D possibly being TRBD1 (6 bases). Germline lookup yields CDR1 LNHDA and CDR2 SQIVND (reference sequence). V shed 8 bases and J shed 0 bases, with 22 bases lying between them. This CDR3 comprises 17 residues. The CDR3 DNA is TGTGCCAGTTGGCCGGCGCCGGGCAGGGGCATGAACACTGAAGCTTTCTTT. It yields the protein CASWPAPGRGMNTEAFF.